The 30 T cell receptor beta chains below all came from one sample that was sequenced in a study of T cell changes during pregnancy in multiple sclerosis. Repertoires were generated with immunoSEQ multiplex PCR, while TCRdb's copy carries only in-frame clones and drops some. The sample holds more than 85,000 clones, 90% to 95% seen once. The sample consisted of peripheral blood, taken in the third trimester of pregnancy. All receptors come from a female donor in good health, enrolled as a control in a pregnancy study.

This chain uses TRBV9 with TRBJ1-1; D not resolved. The V gene's germline CDR1 is SGDLS and CDR2 YYNGEE. The V end was cut by 2 bases, the J end by 4 bases, with 9 bases between. This CDR3 has 13 amino acids. DNA of the CDR3: TGTGCCAGCAGCGTGAGGGAAGGCACTGAAGCTTTCTTT. The encoded protein is CASSVREGTEAFF.

The rearrangement joins TRBV10-3 to TRBJ2-3; D may be TRBD2 (6 bases). Looked up from germline, CDR1 is ENHRY and CDR2 is SYGVKD. The CDR3 spans 14 residues. V was shortened by 7 bases and J by 0 bases, with 11 bases between the two germline ends. Written as DNA, the CDR3 is TGTGCCATCACCATAGCGGCTAGCACAGATACGCAGTATTTT. Translating it yields CAITIAASTDTQYF.

This chain connects TRBV18 to TRBJ2-7; TRBD2 is a possible D gene (8 bases). The V gene lost 3 bases and the J gene lost 7 bases, with 19 bases spanning the gap. Looked up from germline, CDR1 is KGHSH and CDR2 is LQKENI. The CDR3 is made up of 15 amino acids. CDR3 region: CASSPGRGRTGEQYF. The CDR3 nucleotides read TGTGCCAGCTCACCCGGGAGGGGGCGAACGGGGGAGCAGTACTTC.

The V gene is TRBV5-1, the J gene TRBJ2-2, with D unclear. Deletions cut 0 bases from V and 4 bases from J, with 4 bases between. The CDR3 totals 13 residues. Germline lookup yields CDR1 SGHRS and CDR2 YFSETQ. The CDR3 region is CASSLAFTGELFF. The CDR3 bases are TGCGCCAGCAGCTTGGCCTTCACCGGGGAGCTGTTTTTT.

This clone has more than one count but fewer than ten. J is TRBJ1-5 and V is TRBV5-8; 7 bases fit TRBD1. The V gene's germline CDR1 is SGHTS and CDR2 YDEGEE. The CDR3 consists of 17 residues. The ends lost 0 bases at V and 1 base at J; junction bases unmatched: 7. The CDR3 region has the DNA TGTGCCAGCAGCTTGGGAACAGGGGATGGGAGCAATCAGCCCCAGCATTTT. It specifies CASSLGTGDGSNQPQHF.

The V and J genes are TRBV27 and TRBJ2-7; TRBD1 aligns across 9 bases. V dropped 8 bases and J dropped 0; count of bases not matched to a gene: 2. This CDR3 spans 13 amino acids. Germline loops: CDR1 MNHEY, CDR2 SMNVEV (reference sequence). CDR3: CASGTGPSYEQYF. The DNA for the CDR3 is TGTGCCAGCGGGACAGGGCCCTCCTACGAGCAGTACTTC.

This clone was detected once. J is TRBJ1-1 and V is TRBV5-1, with a possible D match to TRBD1 (6 bases). Trimming stripped 6 bases from V and 3 bases from J, with 18 bases between. Per the germline V gene, CDR1 is SGHRS and CDR2 is YFSETQ. The CDR3 runs 15 residues. The CDR3 protein is CASTRKAGADTEAFF. Here the CDR3 DNA reads TGCGCCAGCACACGAAAAGCAGGGGCAGACACTGAAGCTTTCTTT.

J is TRBJ2-1 and V is TRBV6-5, with a tentative D call TRBD2 (5 bases). Germline V gene lookup returns CDR1 MNHEY and CDR2 SVGAGI. The CDR3 length is 11 residues. V gave up 7 bases and J gave up 7 bases, with 8 bases separating them. In DNA form, the CDR3 reads TGTGCCAGCACCCGGGGAAATGAGCAGTTCTTC. This translates into CASTRGNEQFF.

This clone has just one count. The chain joins TRBV7-2 to TRBJ1-1; possible D gene TRBD1, 5 bases. Trimming took off 6 bases at V and 8 bases at J, with 16 bases between the two ends. The V gene's germline CDR1 is SGHTA and CDR2 FQGNSA. This CDR3 is 13 amino acids long. CDR3 protein: CASSSDPGGEAFF. The CDR3 DNA sequence: TGTGCCAGCAGTTCCGACCCGGGGGGAGAAGCTTTCTTT.

This clone was seen once. The V and J genes are TRBV2 and TRBJ2-2; 9 nucleotides align to TRBD1. The CDR3 has 18 amino acids. In germline, CDR1 is SNHLY, CDR2 FYNNEI. V shed 4 bases and J 3 bases; nucleotides not matched to a gene: 12. CDR3 residues: CASSVLSWTGVDTGELFF. The CDR3 DNA is TGTGCCAGCAGTGTGTTAAGCTGGACAGGGGTGGACACCGGGGAGCTGTTTTTT. Variable domain in full (rest from reference TRBV2 and TRBJ2-2): EPEVTQTPSHQVTQMGQEVILRCVPISNHLYFYWYRQILGQKVEFLVSFYNNEISEKSEIFDDQFSVERPDGSNFTLKIRSTKLEDSAMYFCASSVLSWTGVDTGELFFGEGSRLTVL.

The count of this clone is one. The chain joins TRBV5-6 to TRBJ2-2, with TRBD2 matching 13 bases. The CDR3 is 14 amino acids. Losses at the gene ends were 5 bases for V and 6 bases for J; bases not matched to a gene: 1. CDR1 SGHDT and CDR2 YYEEEE come from the germline V gene. DNA of the CDR3: TGTGCCAGCAGACTAGCGGGAGGGTCCGGGGAGCTGTTTTTT. Amino acid sequence: CASRLAGGSGELFF.

This chain uses TRBV5-1 with TRBJ2-5; 9 bases align to TRBD1. V lost 3 bases to trimming and J lost 4 bases; unmatched junction nucleotides: 1. Germline lookup yields CDR1 SGHRS and CDR2 YFSETQ. CDR3 length: 13 amino acids. The CDR3 reads CASSSQGAETQYF. CDR3 in DNA: TGCGCCAGCAGCTCACAGGGGGCAGAGACCCAGTACTTC.

The chain couples TRBV4-1 to TRBJ2-7; 8 bases are shared with TRBD1. Germline V gene sequence: CDR1 MGHRA, CDR2 YSYEKL. This CDR3 is built from 15 residues. Trimming removed 1 base from V and 4 bases from J; junction bases left unmatched: 6. The CDR3 DNA follows: TGCGCCAGCAGCCAAGTAGACAGGGGATTATACGAGCAGTACTTC. Translated, it gives CASSQVDRGLYEQYF.

The chain links TRBV19 to TRBJ1-4; weak D call: TRBD1 (5 bases). The germline gives CDR1 LNHDA, CDR2 SQIVND (reference sequence). V was clipped by 5 bases and J by 8 bases, with 12 bases between them. CDR3 size: 13 residues. CDR3 bases: TGTGCCAGTAGTGCAGGGAGGAAGGAAAAACTGTTTTTT. It translates to CASSAGRKEKLFF.

This clone appeared once. The chain carries TRBV28 and TRBJ2-7, with D maybe TRBD1 (5 bases). CDR3 length equals 13 residues. Trimming left V 8 bases short and J 4 bases short, with 15 bases between. Germline loops: CDR1 MDHEN, CDR2 SYDVKM. The CDR3 loop is CASGVGAAYEQYF. In DNA, the CDR3 is TGTGCCAGCGGTGTTGGGGCGGCTTACGAGCAGTACTTC. The whole variable domain, filled in from reference TRBV28 and TRBJ2-7, reads DVKVTQSSRYLVKRTGEKVFLECVQDMDHENMFWYRQDPGLGLRLIYFSYDVKMKEKGDIPEGYSVSREKKERFSLILESASTNQTSMYLCASGVGAAYEQYFGPGTRLTVT.

The DNA for the CDR3 is TGTGCCACCAGCACCGGACAGGGACATCAGCCCCAGCATTTT. Translating it yields CATSTGQGHQPQHF. This chain uses TRBV15 with TRBJ1-5; 8 bases fit TRBD1. The ends lost 4 bases at V and 5 bases at J; junction bases unmatched: 4. Per germline, CDR1 LNHNV and CDR2 YYDKDF (reference sequence). There are 14 residues in the CDR3.

The chain couples TRBV18 to TRBJ2-5; 9 nucleotides align to TRBD2. The CDR3 runs to 14 residues. Germline V gene sequence: CDR1 KGHSH, CDR2 LQKENI. J gave up 6 bases and V 4 bases, and 6 bases lay outside the gene matches. CDR3 residues: CASSLRTSEKTQYF. CDR3 sequence (DNA): TGTGCCAGCTCACTCCGGACTAGCGAAAAGACCCAGTACTTC. Full variable domain (remainder filled in from reference TRBV18 and TRBJ2-5): NAGVMQNPRHLVRRRGQEARLRCSPMKGHSHVYWYRQLPEEGLKFMVYLQKENIIDESGMPKERFSAEFPKEGPSILRIQQVVRGDSAAYFCASSLRTSEKTQYFGPGTRLLVL.

The chain carries TRBV5-1 and TRBJ1-4, with a tentative D call TRBD1 (6 bases). Trimming stripped 4 bases from V and 0 bases from J, with 10 bases between. This CDR3 contains 15 residues. Per germline, CDR1 SGHRS and CDR2 YFSETQ. CDR3 DNA: TGCGCCAGCAGCCTGACAGGTTCAACTAATGAAAAACTGTTTTTT. Its protein product is CASSLTGSTNEKLFF.

J is TRBJ2-5 and V is TRBV6-1, with TRBD1 as a possible D gene (6 bases). The CDR3 extends over 14 amino acids. Between the trimmed V and J ends, which lost 2 bases and 1 base, there was a span of 8 bases. In germline, CDR1 is MNHNS, CDR2 SASEGT. The CDR3 DNA is TGTGCCAGCAGTGAAAACAGGGTCCAAGAGACCCAGTACTTC. Translated, it gives CASSENRVQETQYF.

V and J are TRBV10-3 and TRBJ1-3; D unclear. CDR1 and CDR2 (germline): ENHRY, SYGVKD. Trimming left V 2 bases short and J 0 bases short, with 11 bases between. The CDR3 length is 16 residues. The CDR3 DNA reads TGTGCCATCAGTGAGATACGGGAGAGCTCTGGAAACACCATATATTTT. This encodes CAISEIRESSGNTIYF.

The V call is TRBV4-2, the J call TRBJ2-2; perhaps TRBD1 as D (5 bases). The V gene lost 1 base and the J gene lost 7 bases, with 7 bases spanning the gap. The CDR3 length is 13 residues. Germline V gene lookup returns CDR1 LGHNA and CDR2 YNFKEQ. Here the CDR3 reads CASSQVTDGELFF. The CDR3, as DNA: TGTGCCAGCAGCCAAGTGACAGACGGGGAGCTGTTTTTT.

The chain employs TRBV6-6 and TRBJ2-5, with D tentatively TRBD1 (5 bases). The V and J ends lost 8 bases and 5 bases respectively, with 9 bases between them. In germline, CDR1 is MNHNY, CDR2 SVGAGI (reference sequence). CDR3 length: 11 amino acids. The CDR3, as DNA: TGTGCCAGCTTCTACAGGGAGACCCAGTACTTC. Protein: CASFYRETQYF.

The V and J genes are TRBV5-1 and TRBJ2-3, with TRBD1 matching over 9 bases. CDR1 and CDR2 from the germline V gene are SGHRS and YFSETQ. With 7 bases clipped from V and 4 bases from J, the junction kept 7 bases outside the gene matches. The CDR3 sequence is 14 residues long. Here the CDR3 DNA reads TGCGCCAGCTCGGGGGACAGGGCCTCAGATACGCAGTATTTT. Its translation is CASSGDRASDTQYF.

Written as DNA, the CDR3 is TGTGCCAGCAGCGTAGGTCAGGGTCCCGGGGAGCTGTTTTTT. Its translation: CASSVGQGPGELFF. The V call is TRBV9, the J call TRBJ2-2; weak D call: TRBD1 (5 bases). CDR3 length equals 14 residues. V gave up 0 bases and J gave up 6 bases, with 9 bases separating them. Germline CDR1 reads SGDLS; CDR2 reads YYNGEE.

This clone has a single count. V gene TRBV5-4 combines with J gene TRBJ2-1; tentative D call: TRBD1 (5 bases). The V end was cut by 3 bases, the J end by 10 bases, with 23 bases between. The CDR3 covers 16 residues. The V gene's germline CDR1 is SGHNT and CDR2 YYREEE (reference sequence). CDR3 bases: TGTGCCAGCAGCTCCCAAGGGGCTCGGCGACGGAGCGAGCAGTTCTTC. Its translation is CASSSQGARRRSEQFF. The entire variable domain, with the rest obtained from reference TRBV5-4 and TRBJ2-1, is as follows: ETGVTQSPTHLIKTRGQQVTLRCSSQSGHNTVSWYQQALGQGPQFIFQYYREEENGRGNFPPRFSGLQFPNYSSELNVNALELDDSALYLCASSSQGARRRSEQFFGPGTRLTVL.

The chain links TRBV6-1 to TRBJ2-7; D gene uncertain. Trimming took off 2 bases at V and 2 bases at J, with 7 bases between the two ends. From germline, CDR1 is MNHNS and CDR2 SASEGT. The CDR3 runs to 13 residues. The CDR3 sequence is CASSESPPYEQYF. The CDR3 DNA is TGTGCCAGCAGTGAAAGCCCACCCTACGAGCAGTACTTC.

This clone was observed once. The chain has TRBV6-6 and TRBJ2-3, with D perhaps TRBD2 (5 bases). Germline assignment: CDR1 MNHNY and CDR2 SVGAGI (reference sequence). V lost 6 bases and J 1 base, leaving 14 bases between the germline ends. The CDR3 is made up of 15 amino acids. The CDR3 DNA sequence: TGTGCCAGCAGACCGAGCGGCTCCGGCACAGATACGCAGTATTTT. This codes for CASRPSGSGTDTQYF.

The chain recombines TRBV15 with TRBJ2-1, with D hard to call. The germline V and J ends were trimmed by 4 bases and 2 bases, with 9 bases remaining between them. Germline assignment: CDR1 LNHNV and CDR2 YYDKDF (reference sequence). This CDR3 region has 14 residues. The CDR3 region is CATSIGGPYNEQFF. The CDR3 nucleotides are TGTGCCACCAGCATCGGTGGTCCCTACAATGAGCAGTTCTTC.

V gene TRBV28 combines with J gene TRBJ1-2; 9 nucleotides align to TRBD1. Looked up from germline, CDR1 is MDHEN and CDR2 is SYDVKM. After removal of 7 bases from V and 8 bases from J, the junction contained 11 bases not matched to a gene. This CDR3 has 14 amino acids. The CDR3 is CASNPGQGRGGYTF. In DNA form, the CDR3 reads TGTGCCAGCAATCCGGGACAGGGCCGTGGAGGCTACACCTTC.

The J gene is TRBJ2-3, the V gene TRBV25-1; 7 positions agree with TRBD2. After removal of 8 bases from V and 2 bases from J, the junction contained 4 bases not matched to a gene. The CDR3 consists of 13 residues. In germline, CDR1 is MGHDK, CDR2 SYGVNS. This CDR3 is CASVGDYTDTQYF. Written as DNA, the CDR3 is TGTGCCAGCGTGGGGGACTACACAGATACGCAGTATTTT.